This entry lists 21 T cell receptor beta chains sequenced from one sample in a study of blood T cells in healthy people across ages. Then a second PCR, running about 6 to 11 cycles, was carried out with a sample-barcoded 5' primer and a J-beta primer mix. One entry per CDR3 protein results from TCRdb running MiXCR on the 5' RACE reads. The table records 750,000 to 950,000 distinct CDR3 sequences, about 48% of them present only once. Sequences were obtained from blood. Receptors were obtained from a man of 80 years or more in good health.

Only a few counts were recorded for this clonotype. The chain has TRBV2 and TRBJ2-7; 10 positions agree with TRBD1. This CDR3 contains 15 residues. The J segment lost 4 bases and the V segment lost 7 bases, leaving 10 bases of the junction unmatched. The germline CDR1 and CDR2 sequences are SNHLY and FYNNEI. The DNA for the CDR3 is TGTGCCAGCACCCGAGGGACAGGGGTTCGGTACGAGCAGTACTTC. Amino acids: CASTRGTGVRYEQYF.

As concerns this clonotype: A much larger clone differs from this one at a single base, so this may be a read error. As DNA, the CDR3 is TGTGCCAGCGCACCAGCCTATGAGTCGGGGCAGTTCTTC. This codes for CASAPAYESGQFF. The V and J genes are TRBV18 and TRBJ2-1; D call uncertain. CDR3 length: 13 amino acids. Germline assignment: CDR1 KGHSH and CDR2 LQKENI.

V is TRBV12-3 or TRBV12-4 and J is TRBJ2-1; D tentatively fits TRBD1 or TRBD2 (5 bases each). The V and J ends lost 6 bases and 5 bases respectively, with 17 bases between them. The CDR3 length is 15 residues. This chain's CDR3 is CASSRYSVRDNEQFF. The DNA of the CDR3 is TGTGCCAGCAGCCGCTATAGCGTCAGGGACAATGAGCAGTTCTTC.

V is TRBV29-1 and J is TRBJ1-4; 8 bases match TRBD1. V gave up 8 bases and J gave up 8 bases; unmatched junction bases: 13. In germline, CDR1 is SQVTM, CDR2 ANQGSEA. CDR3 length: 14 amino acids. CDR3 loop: CSFTTGAGQEKLFF. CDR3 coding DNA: TGCAGCTTCACGACAGGGGCCGGACAGGAAAAACTGTTTTTT.

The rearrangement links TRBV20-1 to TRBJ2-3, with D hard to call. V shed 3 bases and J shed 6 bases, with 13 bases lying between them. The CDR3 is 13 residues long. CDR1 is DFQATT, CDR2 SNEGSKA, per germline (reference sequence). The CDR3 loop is CSASPGPEDTQYF. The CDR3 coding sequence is TGCAGTGCTAGTCCTGGTCCTGAGGATACGCAGTATTTT.

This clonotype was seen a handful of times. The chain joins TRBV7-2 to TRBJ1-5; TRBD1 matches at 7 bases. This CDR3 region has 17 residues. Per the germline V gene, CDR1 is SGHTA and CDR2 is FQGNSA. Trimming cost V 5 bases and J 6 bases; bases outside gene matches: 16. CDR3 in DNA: TGTGCCAGCAGCCCTTTTTCAGGGCCCAGACAGGGTCAGCCCCAGCATTTT. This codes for CASSPFSGPRQGQPQHF.

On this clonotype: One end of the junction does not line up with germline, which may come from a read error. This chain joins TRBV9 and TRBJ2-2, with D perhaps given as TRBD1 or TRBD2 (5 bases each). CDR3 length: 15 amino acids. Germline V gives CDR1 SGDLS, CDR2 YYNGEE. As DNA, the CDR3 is TGTGCCAGCAGCGTAGGAGGGGTGGGCACCGGGGAGTTGTTTTTT. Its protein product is CASSVGGVGTGELFF.

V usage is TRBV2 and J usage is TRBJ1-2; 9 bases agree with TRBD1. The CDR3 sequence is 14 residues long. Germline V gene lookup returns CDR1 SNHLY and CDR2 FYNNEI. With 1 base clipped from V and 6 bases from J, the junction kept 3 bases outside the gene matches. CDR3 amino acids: CASSEVQGADGYTF. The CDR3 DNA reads TGTGCCAGCAGTGAAGTACAGGGGGCGGATGGCTACACCTTC.

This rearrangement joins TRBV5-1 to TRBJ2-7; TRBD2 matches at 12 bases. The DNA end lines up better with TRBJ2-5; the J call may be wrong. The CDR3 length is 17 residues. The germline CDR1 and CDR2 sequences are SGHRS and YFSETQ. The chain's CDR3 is CASSSQGFLAGGETQYF. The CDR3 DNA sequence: TGCGCCAGCAGCTCACAGGGGTTCCTAGCGGGAGGGGAGACCCAGTACTTC.

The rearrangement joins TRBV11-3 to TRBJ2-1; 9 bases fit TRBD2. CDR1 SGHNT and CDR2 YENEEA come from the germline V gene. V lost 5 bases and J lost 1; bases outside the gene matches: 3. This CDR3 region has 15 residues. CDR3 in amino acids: CASSRTSVSYNEQFF. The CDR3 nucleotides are TGTGCCAGCAGCCGGACTAGCGTATCCTACAATGAGCAGTTCTTC. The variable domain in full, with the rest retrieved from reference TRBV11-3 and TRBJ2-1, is EAGVVQSPRYKIIEKKQPVAFWCNPISGHNTLYWYLQNLGQGPELLIRYENEEAVDDSQLPKDRFSAERLKGVDSTLKIQPAELGDSAVYLCASSRTSVSYNEQFFGPGTRLTVL.

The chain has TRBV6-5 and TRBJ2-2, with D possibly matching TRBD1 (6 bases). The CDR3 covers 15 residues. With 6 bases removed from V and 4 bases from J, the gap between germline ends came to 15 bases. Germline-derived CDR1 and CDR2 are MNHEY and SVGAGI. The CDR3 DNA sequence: TGTGCCAGCAGACAACAGGGCTTCCTCACCGGGGAGCTGTTTTTT. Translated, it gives CASRQQGFLTGELFF.

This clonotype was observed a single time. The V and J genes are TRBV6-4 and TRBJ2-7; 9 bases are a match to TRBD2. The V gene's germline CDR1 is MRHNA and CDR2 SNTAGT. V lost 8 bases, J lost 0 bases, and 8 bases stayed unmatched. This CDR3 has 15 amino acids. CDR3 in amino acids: CASSGRTSASYEQYF. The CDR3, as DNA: TGTGCCAGCTCCGGCCGGACTAGCGCCTCCTACGAGCAGTACTTC.

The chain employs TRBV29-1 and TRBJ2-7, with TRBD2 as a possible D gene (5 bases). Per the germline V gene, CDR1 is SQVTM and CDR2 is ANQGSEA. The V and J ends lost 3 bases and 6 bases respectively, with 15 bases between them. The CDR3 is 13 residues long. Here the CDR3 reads CSVEPAPGSEQYF. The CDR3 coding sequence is TGCAGCGTTGAGCCCGCCCCGGGAAGCGAGCAGTACTTC.

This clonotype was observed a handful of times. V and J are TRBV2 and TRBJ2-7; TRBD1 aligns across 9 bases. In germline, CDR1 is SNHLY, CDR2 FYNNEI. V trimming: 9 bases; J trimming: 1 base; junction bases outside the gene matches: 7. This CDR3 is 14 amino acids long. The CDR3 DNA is TGTGCCAGTAAGGGGACAGGGCAATCCTACGAGCAGTACTTC. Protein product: CASKGTGQSYEQYF.

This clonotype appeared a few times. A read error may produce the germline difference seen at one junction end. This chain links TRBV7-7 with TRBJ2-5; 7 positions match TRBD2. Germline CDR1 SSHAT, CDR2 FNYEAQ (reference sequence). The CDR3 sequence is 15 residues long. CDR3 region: CASSLSSGVAETQYF. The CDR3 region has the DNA TGTGCTAGCAGCTTGTCAAGCGGGGTTGCGGAGACCCAGTACTTC. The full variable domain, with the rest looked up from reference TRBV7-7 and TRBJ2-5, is GAGVSQSPRYKVTKRGQDVTLRCDPISSHATLYWYQQALGQGPEFLTYFNYEAQPDKSGLPSDRFSAERPEGSISTLTIQRTEQRDSAMYRCASSLSSGVAETQYFGPGTRLLVL.

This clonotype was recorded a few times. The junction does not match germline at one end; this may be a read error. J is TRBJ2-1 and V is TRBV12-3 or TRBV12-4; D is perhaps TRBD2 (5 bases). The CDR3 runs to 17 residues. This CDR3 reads CASSSSLGSRSYNEQFF. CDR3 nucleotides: TGTGCCAGCAGTAGCTCTCTTGGGAGTAGGTCCTATAATGAGCAGTTCTTC.

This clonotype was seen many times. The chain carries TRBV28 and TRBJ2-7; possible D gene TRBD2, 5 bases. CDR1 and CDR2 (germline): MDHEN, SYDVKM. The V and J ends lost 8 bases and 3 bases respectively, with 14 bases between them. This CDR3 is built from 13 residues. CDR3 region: CASGEDGGYEQYF. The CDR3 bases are TGTGCCAGCGGAGAGGACGGAGGCTACGAGCAGTACTTC.

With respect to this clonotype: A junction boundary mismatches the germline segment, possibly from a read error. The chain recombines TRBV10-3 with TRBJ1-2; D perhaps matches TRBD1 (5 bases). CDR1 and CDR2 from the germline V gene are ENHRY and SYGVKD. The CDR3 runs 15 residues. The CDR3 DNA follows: TGTGCCATCAGGGAGTCGACTCTGGGGGATCGAGGCTACACCTTC. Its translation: CAIRESTLGDRGYTF.

The CDR3 nucleotides are TGCAGCGTTGAAGGGGTGAAAGAGACCCAGTACTTC. Translation gives CSVEGVKETQYF. The rearrangement links TRBV29-1 to TRBJ2-5; D is unclear. V lost 1 base, J lost 3 bases, and 6 bases lay in between. This CDR3 has 12 amino acids. Germline values: CDR1 SQVTM, CDR2 ANQGSEA.

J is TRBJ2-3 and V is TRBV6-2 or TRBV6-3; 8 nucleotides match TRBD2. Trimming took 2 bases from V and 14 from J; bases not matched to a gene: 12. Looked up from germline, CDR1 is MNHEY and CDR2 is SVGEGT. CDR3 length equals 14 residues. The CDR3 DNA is TGTGCCAGCAGTTACACGACTAGCGAGAGATACGCGTATTTT. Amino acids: CASSYTTSERYAYF.

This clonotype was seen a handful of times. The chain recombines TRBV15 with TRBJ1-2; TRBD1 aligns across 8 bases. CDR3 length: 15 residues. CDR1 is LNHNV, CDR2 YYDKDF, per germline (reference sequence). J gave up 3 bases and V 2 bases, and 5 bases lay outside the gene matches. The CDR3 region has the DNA TGTGCCACCAGCAGAATCTGGGGACAGGACTATGGCTACACCTTC. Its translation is CATSRIWGQDYGYTF.